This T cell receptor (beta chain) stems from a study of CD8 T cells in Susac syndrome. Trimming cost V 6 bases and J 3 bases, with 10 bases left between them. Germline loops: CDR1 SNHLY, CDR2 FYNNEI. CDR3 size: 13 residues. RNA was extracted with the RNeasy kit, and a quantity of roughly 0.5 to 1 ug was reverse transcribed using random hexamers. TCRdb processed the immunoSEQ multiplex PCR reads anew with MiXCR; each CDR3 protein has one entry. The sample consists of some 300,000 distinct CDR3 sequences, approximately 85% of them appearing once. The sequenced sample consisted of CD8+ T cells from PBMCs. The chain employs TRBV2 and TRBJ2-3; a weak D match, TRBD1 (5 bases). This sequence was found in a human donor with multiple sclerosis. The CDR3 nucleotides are TGTGCCAGCAGACTGGGGCGTACAGATACGCAGTATTTT. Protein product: CASRLGRTDTQYF.